This T cell receptor beta chain is drawn from a study of blood T cell repertoires in COVID-19. Whole-study context: Acute and convalescent COVID-19 samples came from the United States, Italy and Spain. Sample material is recorded as cDNA or gDNA derived from T cells, B-cell-depleted T cells, or PBMCs.

Methods used by the authors: Reference gene primer amplification in the assay estimated nucleated cell counts. Sequencing was performed with immunoSEQ multiplex PCR; in TCRdb, only in-frame clones are kept and a portion is missing. Clone size and V and J calls were adopted from that table, with D and trimming inferred from the DNA. The sample carries about 68,000 clones, 85% recorded once. The CDR3 is 12 amino acids. The V and J genes are TRBV21-1 and TRBJ2-7; the table's D call TRBD1 went unverified against the DNA. TRBV21-1 is a recognized pseudogene. The clonotype originates from a man in his forties or fifties with acute or convalescent COVID-19. The material sequenced was peripheral blood. Here the CDR3 reads CASRETGREQYV. The CDR3 DNA reads TGTGCCAGCAGAGAGACAGGTCGCGAGCAGTACGTC.